These 24 T cell receptor beta chains came from one sample sequenced in a study of T cells in Graves' hyperthyroidism and ophthalmopathy. Researchers amplified the TCR beta CDR3 regions from RNA transcripts. The HTBI set primed first-round TCR CDR3 RT-PCR. TCRdb reanalysed the multiplex PCR reads using MiXCR and keeps one entry per CDR3 protein. The repertoire holds about 400,000 distinct CDR3 sequences, with around 16% as singletons. The specimen was blood. All receptors derive from a woman under 30 with Graves' hyperthyroidism.

This clonotype was observed at least ten times. J is TRBJ2-3 and V is TRBV5-6, with 8 bases matching TRBD2. The CDR3 spans 15 residues. Germline CDR1 SGHDT, CDR2 YYEEEE. The trim removed 2 bases at V and 2 bases at J, leaving 4 bases unmatched. The CDR3 nucleotides read TGTGCCAGCAGCTTCCGGCGGGAGGTCACAGATACGCAGTATTTT. This encodes CASSFRREVTDTQYF.

This clonotype was detected only a few times. J is TRBJ2-5 and V is TRBV20-1; D may match TRBD1 or TRBD2 (5 bases each). V was trimmed by 4 bases and J by 8 bases, leaving 11 bases between them. This CDR3 spans 11 amino acids. Germline CDR1 and CDR2: DFQATT and SNEGSKA (reference sequence). CDR3 sequence reads: CSAMSRDTQYF. CDR3 in DNA: TGCAGTGCTATGTCCCGGGACACCCAGTACTTC.

CDR3 DNA sequence: TGCAGCGTTGTGGACGGCTACGAGCAGTACTTC. Translated, it gives CSVVDGYEQYF. This rearrangement joins TRBV29-1 to TRBJ2-7; D remains unclear. The germline gives CDR1 SQVTM, CDR2 ANQGSEA. The ends were cut back, 4 bases at V and 3 bases at J, with 7 bases in the middle. The CDR3 length is 11 residues.

CDR3 residues: CASSSPTGRPQHF. CDR3 coding DNA: TGTGCCAGCAGTTCACCGACAGGGCGGCCCCAGCATTTT. This chain connects TRBV28 to TRBJ1-5; 7 bases fit TRBD1. The CDR3 is 13 amino acids. Germline V gives CDR1 MDHEN, CDR2 SYDVKM. V lost 4 bases to trimming and J lost 9 bases; unmatched junction nucleotides: 6.

This clonotype was detected a few times. The rearrangement links TRBV20-1 to TRBJ2-1; 7 bases align to TRBD2. V dropped 6 bases and J dropped 10; count of bases not matched to a gene: 15. Looked up from germline, CDR1 is DFQATT and CDR2 is SNEGSKA (reference sequence). The CDR3 length is 14 residues. The CDR3 sequence: CSAGRGGRGGEQFF. Here the CDR3 DNA reads TGCAGTGCCGGGCGGGGCGGGAGAGGCGGCGAGCAGTTCTTC.

The chain employs TRBV10-3 and TRBJ1-4; tentatively, D is TRBD1 (5 bases). Germline CDR1 ENHRY, CDR2 SYGVKD. Trimming removed 0 bases at V and 8 bases at J, with 10 bases between. CDR3 length: 14 residues. As DNA, the CDR3 is TGTGCCATCAGTGAGTCGTCCAGGGTGGAAAAACTGTTTTTT. Translating it yields CAISESSRVEKLFF.

The chain is built from TRBV20-1 and TRBJ2-1; D call uncertain. CDR1 and CDR2 from the germline V gene are DFQATT and SNEGSKA (reference sequence). V dropped 2 bases and J dropped 2 bases, with 7 bases sitting between them. The CDR3 length is 13 residues. The CDR3 coding sequence is TGCAGTGCTAGACTAATCACCTACAATGAGCAGTTCTTC. Encoded protein: CSARLITYNEQFF.

The chain is built from TRBV6-1 and TRBJ2-3; D might be TRBD1 (6 bases). CDR1 and CDR2 from the germline V gene are MNHNS and SASEGT. The CDR3 length is 15 residues. Trimming removed 5 bases from V and 0 bases from J, with 12 bases in between. This chain's CDR3 is CASSRGTPSTDTQYF. The CDR3 nucleotides read TGTGCCAGCAGTAGAGGGACACCCAGCACAGATACGCAGTATTTT.

This clonotype was counted a single time. The chain is built from TRBV19 and TRBJ1-1, with D uncertain. CDR1 and CDR2 from the germline V gene are LNHDA and SQIVND (reference sequence). This CDR3 contains 11 residues. Between the trimmed V and J ends, which lost 7 bases and 4 bases, there was a span of 7 bases. The CDR3 is CASIFSTEAFF. The CDR3, as DNA: TGTGCCAGTATCTTTTCCACTGAAGCTTTCTTT. Filled out from reference TRBV19 and TRBJ1-1, the complete variable domain reads DGGITQSPKYLFRKEGQNVTLSCEQNLNHDAMYWYRQDPGQGLRLIYYSQIVNDFQKGDIAEGYSVSREKKESFPLTVTSAQKNPTAFYLCASIFSTEAFFGQGTRLTVV.

This clonotype was recorded a few times. The chain uses TRBV4-3 and TRBJ2-3, with D maybe TRBD2 (5 bases). Trimming stripped 3 bases from V and 7 bases from J, with 11 bases between. The CDR3 contains 13 residues. Germline V gene data show CDR1 as LGHNA and CDR2 as YSLEER. The CDR3 DNA reads as TGCGCCAGCAGCCAGGGAGTAGCGAATACGCAGTATTTT. This translates into CASSQGVANTQYF.

The rearrangement joins TRBV19 to TRBJ1-1; tentatively, D is TRBD1 (5 bases). Trimming took off 3 bases at V and 2 bases at J, with 10 bases between the two ends. Germline V gene data show CDR1 as LNHDA and CDR2 as SQIVND (reference sequence). This CDR3 spans 14 amino acids. This CDR3 is CASSMGRFNTEAFF. The DNA for the CDR3 is TGTGCCAGTAGTATGGGACGGTTCAACACTGAAGCTTTCTTT.

In this sample, this clonotype turned up a few times. This may come from a read error, since a much larger clone is one base off. The rearrangement joins TRBV2 to TRBJ1-2, with unresolved D. This CDR3 has 12 amino acids. The V end was cut by 4 bases, the J end by 4 bases, with 7 bases between. Per germline, CDR1 SNHLY and CDR2 FYNNEI. The CDR3 DNA reads TGTGCCAGCAGTGGTTTCAGCTATGGCTACACCTTC. It is translated as CASSGFSYGYTF.

This clonotype was seen repeatedly, ten times or more. The V and J genes are TRBV7-2 and TRBJ2-3; D is undetermined. Between the trimmed V and J ends, which lost 11 bases and 0 bases, there was a span of 15 bases. The CDR3 is made up of 14 amino acids. The germline V gene encodes CDR1 SGHTA and CDR2 FQGNSA. The CDR3 bases are TGTGCCTCCAGCGAGGCCTCTAGCACAGATACGCAGTATTTT. Its protein product is CASSEASSTDTQYF.

This clonotype was seen repeatedly, ten times or more. This rearrangement joins TRBV2 to TRBJ1-1; D is unclear. The CDR3 contains 15 residues. The V and J ends lost 2 bases and 3 bases respectively, with 13 bases between them. The germline CDR1 and CDR2 sequences are SNHLY and FYNNEI. This chain's CDR3 is CASSEQATTYTEAFF. CDR3 coding DNA: TGTGCCAGCAGTGAACAGGCTACAACTTACACTGAAGCTTTCTTT.

DNA for the CDR3: TGTGCCAGTACCAGGGAATGGCAGTACTTC. This gives the protein CASTREWQYF. This sequence joins TRBV19 and TRBJ2-7; the D gene is possibly TRBD1 (5 bases). Deletions cut 7 bases from V and 9 bases from J, with 10 bases between. Germline CDR1 LNHDA, CDR2 SQIVND (reference sequence). CDR3 length equals 10 residues.

The chain uses TRBV4-2 and TRBJ2-1; 9 bases align to TRBD1. The germline gives CDR1 LGHNA, CDR2 YNFKEQ. The V gene end was trimmed by 1 base and the J gene end by 6 bases; junction bases not matched to a gene: 4. The CDR3 totals 15 residues. CDR3 region: CASSQVGGQGNEQFF. DNA of the CDR3: TGTGCCAGCAGCCAAGTGGGGGGACAGGGCAATGAGCAGTTCTTC.

The rearrangement joins TRBV28 to TRBJ1-5, with a possible D match to TRBD1 (6 bases). The CDR3 length is 15 residues. The germline V and J ends were trimmed by 3 bases and 6 bases, with 15 bases remaining between them. Germline V gene data show CDR1 as MDHEN and CDR2 as SYDVKM. CDR3 sequence reads: CASSFLSGEAQPQHF. DNA for the CDR3: TGTGCCAGCAGTTTCCTGTCAGGGGAAGCTCAGCCCCAGCATTTT.

The V and J genes are TRBV20-1 and TRBJ2-7; 8 bases are shared with TRBD2. The germline gives CDR1 DFQATT, CDR2 SNEGSKA (reference sequence). V trimming: 3 bases; J trimming: 5 bases; junction bases outside the gene matches: 15. The CDR3 totals 16 residues. The CDR3 DNA reads as TGCAGTGCTAGTATTATCGGGGGGGCTCGCATCGACGAGCAGTACTTC. Amino acid sequence: CSASIIGGARIDEQYF.

The chain employs TRBV12-3 or TRBV12-4 and TRBJ2-5, with D perhaps being TRBD1 or TRBD2 (6 bases each). This CDR3 spans 14 amino acids. Trimming shortened V by 9 bases and J by 5 bases, and 19 bases separated the two germline ends. The CDR3 loop reads CASKRPGAWETQYF. In nucleotides, the CDR3 is TGTGCCAGTAAGCGCCCGGGGGCATGGGAGACCCAGTACTTC.

This chain joins TRBV20-1 and TRBJ2-4; 11 bases agree with TRBD2. Germline V gene lookup returns CDR1 DFQATT and CDR2 SNEGSKA (reference sequence). Trimming removed 3 bases from V and 2 bases from J; junction bases left unmatched: 9. The CDR3 loop spans 17 amino acids. The CDR3 DNA reads as TGCAGTGCTAGTCATAGCGGGGGGGCTTGGTCCAAAAACATTCAGTACTTC. This translates into CSASHSGGAWSKNIQYF.

This clonotype was detected a few times. The CDR3 DNA is TGTGCCAGCTCACCACCGGAGGTACTAGAGGCAGATGGCTACACCTTC. This codes for CASSPPEVLEADGYTF. V is TRBV18 and J is TRBJ1-2; no firm D call. V shed 0 bases and J shed 6 bases, with 17 bases lying between them. Germline V CDR1 and CDR2: KGHSH, LQKENI. The CDR3 sequence is 16 residues long.

This clonotype was detected ten times or more. V is TRBV3-1 and J is TRBJ1-2; D uncertain. The V gene's germline CDR1 is LGHDT and CDR2 YNNKEL (reference sequence). The CDR3 runs to 14 residues. V was pared by 4 bases and J by 8 bases, with 17 bases between. The CDR3 region is CASSPQAGSYGYTF. CDR3 DNA: TGTGCCAGCAGCCCCCAAGCTGGGTCGTACGGCTACACCTTC.

The gene calls are TRBV5-6 and TRBJ2-5; 10 positions match TRBD1. The tail of the sequence fits TRBJ2-1 better, so the J call may be wrong. The V gene's germline CDR1 is SGHDT and CDR2 YYEEEE. The CDR3 runs to 15 residues. CDR3 coding DNA: TGTGCCAGCAGAGACAGGGGGCGTCACCAAGAGACCCAGTTCTTC. This codes for CASRDRGRHQETQFF.

This clonotype occurred many times. This rearrangement joins TRBV2 to TRBJ2-2; TRBD2 matches at 10 bases. V lost 4 bases, J lost 5 bases, and 4 bases stayed unmatched. CDR3 length: 15 residues. Germline loops: CDR1 SNHLY, CDR2 FYNNEI. CDR3 sequence reads: CASSASGRATGELFF. In DNA form, the CDR3 reads TGTGCCAGCAGTGCCAGCGGGAGGGCTACCGGGGAGCTGTTTTTT.